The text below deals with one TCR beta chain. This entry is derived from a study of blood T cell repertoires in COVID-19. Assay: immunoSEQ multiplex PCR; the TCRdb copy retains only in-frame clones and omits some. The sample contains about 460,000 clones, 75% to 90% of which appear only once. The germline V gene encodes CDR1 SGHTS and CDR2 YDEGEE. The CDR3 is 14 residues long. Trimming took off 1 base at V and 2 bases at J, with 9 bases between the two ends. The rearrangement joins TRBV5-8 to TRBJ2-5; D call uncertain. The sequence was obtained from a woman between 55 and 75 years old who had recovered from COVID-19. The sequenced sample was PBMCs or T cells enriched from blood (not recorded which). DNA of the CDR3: TGTGCCAGCAGCTTGTTTCCCGGTCAAGAGACCCAGTACTTC. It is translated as CASSLFPGQETQYF.